Listed below are T cell receptor beta chains from one sample, sequenced in a study of PD-L1 blockade in urothelial cancer. Assay used: immunoSEQ multiplex PCR; TCRdb lists only in-frame clones, some missing. Among approximately 86,000 clones listed, around four fifths were seen once. The source was PBMCs, collected around atezolizumab (anti-PD-L1) treatment. These receptors were obtained from a man between 35 and 55 years old with urothelial cancer. Both conserved end residues are part of each CDR3. The order of the fields is clone size, J gene, D gene, V gene, CDR3 DNA, CDR3 protein. The D gene is left open where the match is weak. The size of a clone is reported for some rows only, either as once, few or many, or as a class for expanded clones.

clone size: once
J gene: TRBJ2-3
D gene: NA
V gene: TRBV15
CDR3 DNA: TGTGCCACCAGCAGAGATTGGGGCTCAGATACGCAGTATTTT
CDR3 protein: CATSRDWGSDTQYF

clone size: few
J gene: TRBJ1-5
D gene: NA
V gene: TRBV19
CDR3 DNA: TGTGCCAGTAGTATACGCGCGTCGGGAGAGAAGCCCCAGCATTTT
CDR3 protein: CASSIRASGEKPQHF

clone size: NA
J gene: TRBJ2-2
D gene: NA
V gene: TRBV6-1
CDR3 DNA: TGTGCCAGCAGGGTCCCAGGTCAGACCGGGGAGCTGTTTTTT
CDR3 protein: CASRVPGQTGELFF

clone size: NA
J gene: TRBJ2-7
D gene: NA
V gene: TRBV5-4
CDR3 DNA: TGTGCCAGCAGCTCAGCGTCGGGAATTGGCTCCTACGAGCAGTACTTC
CDR3 protein: CASSSASGIGSYEQYF

clone size: NA
J gene: TRBJ1-1
D gene: TRBD1
V gene: TRBV23-1
CDR3 DNA: TGCGCCAGCAGTCCTTTTCAGGGGGTTTATACTGAAGCTTTCTTT
CDR3 protein: CASSPFQGVYTEAFF

clone size: NA
J gene: TRBJ1-1
D gene: NA
V gene: TRBV27
CDR3 DNA: TGTGCCAGCAGTACCTTCGGTAACACTGAAGCTTTCTTT
CDR3 protein: CASSTFGNTEAFF

clone size: once
J gene: TRBJ1-5
D gene: TRBD1
V gene: TRBV6-5
CDR3 DNA: TGTGCCAGCACTATTGGACAGGGTCATCAGCCCCAGCATTTT
CDR3 protein: CASTIGQGHQPQHF

clone size: once
J gene: TRBJ1-4
D gene: NA
V gene: TRBV5-1
CDR3 DNA: TGCGCCAGCAGCTTGGGGGGCCGTGCAACTAATGAAAAACTGTTTTTT
CDR3 protein: CASSLGGRATNEKLFF

clone size: NA
J gene: TRBJ2-5
D gene: TRBD2
V gene: TRBV10-2
CDR3 DNA: TGCGCCAGCGGACTAGCGGGACGGGAGACCCAGTACTTC
CDR3 protein: CASGLAGRETQYF

clone size: NA
J gene: TRBJ2-7
D gene: TRBD1
V gene: TRBV4-3
CDR3 DNA: TGCGCCAGCAGCCAAGAGTGGACAGGAGGTGGCGACGAGCAGTACTTC
CDR3 protein: CASSQEWTGGGDEQYF

clone size: NA
J gene: TRBJ1-5
D gene: NA
V gene: TRBV28
CDR3 DNA: TGTGCCAGCAGTTTAAGGACAGCCCATCAGCCCCAGCATTTT
CDR3 protein: CASSLRTAHQPQHF

clone size: NA
J gene: TRBJ1-2
D gene: NA
V gene: TRBV28
CDR3 DNA: TGTGCCAGCACCCTCTCCCAGGGGATTCAAGGCTACACCTTC
CDR3 protein: CASTLSQGIQGYTF

clone size: NA
J gene: TRBJ1-5
D gene: TRBD1
V gene: TRBV6-1
CDR3 DNA: TGTGCCAGCAGTGAAGCCACGACAGGGGTGCCCCAGCATTTT
CDR3 protein: CASSEATTGVPQHF

clone size: few
J gene: TRBJ2-7
D gene: NA
V gene: TRBV11-3
CDR3 DNA: TGTGCCAGCAGCTTAGGCGGATCCCCCTACGAGCAGTACTTC
CDR3 protein: CASSLGGSPYEQYF

clone size: NA
J gene: TRBJ2-4
D gene: NA
V gene: TRBV27
CDR3 DNA: TGTGCCAGCAGTTTTAGCGGAGTACTAGCCAAAAACATTCAGTACTTC
CDR3 protein: CASSFSGVLAKNIQYF

clone size: NA
J gene: TRBJ1-1
D gene: NA
V gene: TRBV6-1
CDR3 DNA: TGTGCCAGCAGGAGGGGAGGAAACACTGAAGCTTTCTTT
CDR3 protein: CASRRGGNTEAFF

clone size: NA
J gene: TRBJ2-3
D gene: NA
V gene: TRBV5-1
CDR3 DNA: TGCGCCAGCAGCTTAAGCTTTGGCACAGATACGCAGTATTTT
CDR3 protein: CASSLSFGTDTQYF

clone size: NA
J gene: TRBJ2-7
D gene: NA
V gene: TRBV5-8
CDR3 DNA: TGTGCCAGCAGCCTCTTGGCAGAGCAGTACTTC
CDR3 protein: CASSLLAEQYF

clone size: NA
J gene: TRBJ2-1
D gene: TRBD1
V gene: TRBV5-1
CDR3 DNA: TGCGCCAGCAGCTTGTCGGGACAGGGGGCTTACAATGAGCAGTTCTTC
CDR3 protein: CASSLSGQGAYNEQFF

clone size: few
J gene: TRBJ2-7
D gene: TRBD1
V gene: TRBV27
CDR3 DNA: TGTGCCAGCAGTTCCCTCGGGACAGGGGTCCACGAGCAGTACTTC
CDR3 protein: CASSSLGTGVHEQYF

clone size: NA
J gene: TRBJ2-7
D gene: TRBD1
V gene: TRBV11-1
CDR3 DNA: TGTGCCAGCAGCGCGTACCGGACAGGCTACGAGCAGTACTTC
CDR3 protein: CASSAYRTGYEQYF

clone size: NA
J gene: TRBJ2-7
D gene: TRBD2
V gene: TRBV9
CDR3 DNA: TGTGCCAGCAGCGTAAGAGGACTAGCTGACGAGCAGTACTTC
CDR3 protein: CASSVRGLADEQYF

clone size: NA
J gene: TRBJ2-2
D gene: NA
V gene: TRBV5-6
CDR3 DNA: TGTGCCAGCAGCGGAGGACAGGGAGGGTGGACCGGGGAGCTGTTTTTT
CDR3 protein: CASSGGQGGWTGELFF

clone size: once
J gene: TRBJ2-7
D gene: NA
V gene: TRBV30
CDR3 DNA: TGTGCCTGGAGTGCGGGATCCTACGAGCAGTACTTC
CDR3 protein: CAWSAGSYEQYF

clone size: NA
J gene: TRBJ2-2
D gene: TRBD2
V gene: TRBV28
CDR3 DNA: TGTGCCAGCAGTTTCCACTCTAGCGGGGTGAACACCGGGGAGCTGTTTTTT
CDR3 protein: CASSFHSSGVNTGELFF

clone size: NA
J gene: TRBJ2-7
D gene: NA
V gene: TRBV7-9
CDR3 DNA: TGTGCCAGCAGCTTAGCCGGCAGGACCTACGAGCAGTACTTC
CDR3 protein: CASSLAGRTYEQYF

clone size: NA
J gene: TRBJ2-2
D gene: TRBD1
V gene: TRBV7-3
CDR3 DNA: TGTGCCAGCAGCACGAAAGGGGGCGCGAACACCGGGGAGCTGTTTTTT
CDR3 protein: CASSTKGGANTGELFF

clone size: NA
J gene: TRBJ1-1
D gene: TRBD1
V gene: TRBV5-1
CDR3 DNA: TGCGCCAGCAGCCTACCGGGGGGGACAGGGGGCTTGAACACTGAAGCTTTCTTT
CDR3 protein: CASSLPGGTGGLNTEAFF

clone size: NA
J gene: TRBJ1-2
D gene: NA
V gene: TRBV4-2
CDR3 DNA: TGTGCCAGCAGCCAAGATATATCGGGTAGGGGGGGCTACACCTTC
CDR3 protein: CASSQDISGRGGYTF

clone size: NA
J gene: TRBJ2-5
D gene: TRBD2
V gene: TRBV4-1
CDR3 DNA: TGCGCCAGCAGCCAAGATAAGGAAGGGCTAGCGGGAGAGACCCAGTACTTC
CDR3 protein: CASSQDKEGLAGETQYF

clone size: NA
J gene: TRBJ2-7
D gene: TRBD2
V gene: TRBV7-2
CDR3 DNA: TGTGCCAGCAGCTTAGTCATCCCTAGCGGGAGCCTCTACGAGCAGTACTTC
CDR3 protein: CASSLVIPSGSLYEQYF

clone size: NA
J gene: TRBJ1-5
D gene: NA
V gene: TRBV29-1
CDR3 DNA: TGCAGCGTTTCTGACGGCCAGGGGCCCCAGCATTTT
CDR3 protein: CSVSDGQGPQHF

clone size: NA
J gene: TRBJ2-7
D gene: TRBD1
V gene: TRBV19
CDR3 DNA: TGTGCCAGTAGTGCAGGACAGGACTACGAGCAGTACTTC
CDR3 protein: CASSAGQDYEQYF

clone size: NA
J gene: TRBJ1-4
D gene: NA
V gene: TRBV6-1
CDR3 DNA: TGTGCCAGCAAAGCCTTATTTGCAACTAATGAAAAACTGTTTTTT
CDR3 protein: CASKALFATNEKLFF

clone size: NA
J gene: TRBJ1-2
D gene: NA
V gene: TRBV6-6
CDR3 DNA: TGTGCCAGCTTCGGGTCTGCCTATGGCTACACCTTC
CDR3 protein: CASFGSAYGYTF

clone size: NA
J gene: TRBJ2-7
D gene: TRBD1
V gene: TRBV15
CDR3 DNA: TGTGCCACCAGCAGGGGTTCGACAGGGGTGGGCGAGCAGTACTTC
CDR3 protein: CATSRGSTGVGEQYF

clone size: NA
J gene: TRBJ2-7
D gene: TRBD1
V gene: TRBV7-9
CDR3 DNA: TGTGCCAGCAGCTTCGGGGGACAGGGGTCGTCCTACGAGCAGTACTTC
CDR3 protein: CASSFGGQGSSYEQYF

clone size: NA
J gene: TRBJ2-5
D gene: NA
V gene: TRBV6-1
CDR3 DNA: TGTGCCAGCAGTGAATGGACACCCGGGGGAGAGACCCAGTACTTC
CDR3 protein: CASSEWTPGGETQYF

clone size: NA
J gene: TRBJ1-2
D gene: NA
V gene: TRBV7-2
CDR3 DNA: TGTGCCAGCAGCTTAGAGGCGGATGCCCTCTATGGCTACACCTTC
CDR3 protein: CASSLEADALYGYTF

clone size: NA
J gene: TRBJ2-7
D gene: TRBD1
V gene: TRBV2
CDR3 DNA: TGTGCCAGCAGTGAACGGGACAGGGTCTACGAGCAGTACTTC
CDR3 protein: CASSERDRVYEQYF

clone size: NA
J gene: TRBJ2-3
D gene: TRBD2
V gene: TRBV9
CDR3 DNA: TGTGCCAGCAGCGTAGGAGGCGGGAGGTACACAGATACGCAGTATTTT
CDR3 protein: CASSVGGGRYTDTQYF

clone size: NA
J gene: TRBJ2-7
D gene: TRBD2
V gene: TRBV7-9
CDR3 DNA: TGTGCCAGCAGCTCTAGAGGGCCCCGGGAGGGGCAGAGCTCCTACGAGCAGTACTTC
CDR3 protein: CASSSRGPREGQSSYEQYF

clone size: NA
J gene: TRBJ2-5
D gene: NA
V gene: TRBV6-6
CDR3 DNA: TGTGCCAGCATGCTTCAGGCGGGACAAGAGACCCAGTACTTC
CDR3 protein: CASMLQAGQETQYF

clone size: NA
J gene: TRBJ2-1
D gene: TRBD2
V gene: TRBV6-4
CDR3 DNA: TGTGCCAGCAGTGTGACTAGCGGGAGGGCTAATGAGCAGTTCTTC
CDR3 protein: CASSVTSGRANEQFF

clone size: NA
J gene: TRBJ2-3
D gene: TRBD2
V gene: TRBV5-1
CDR3 DNA: TGCGCCAGCAGCCCACCGACTAGCGGGACTACAGATACGCAGTATTTT
CDR3 protein: CASSPPTSGTTDTQYF

clone size: NA
J gene: TRBJ2-7
D gene: TRBD1
V gene: TRBV6-1
CDR3 DNA: TGTGCCAGCAGTGGCGGGGGACAGGGGGACGAGCAGTACTTC
CDR3 protein: CASSGGGQGDEQYF

clone size: once
J gene: TRBJ2-2
D gene: NA
V gene: TRBV15
CDR3 DNA: TGTGCCACCAGCAGAATGGGCTCGGACGGGGAGCTGTTTTTT
CDR3 protein: CATSRMGSDGELFF

clone size: NA
J gene: TRBJ2-6
D gene: TRBD2
V gene: TRBV5-1
CDR3 DNA: TGCGCCAGCAGCTTGGAACTAGCGGGATTCTCTGGGGCCAACGTCCTGACTTTC
CDR3 protein: CASSLELAGFSGANVLTF

clone size: NA
J gene: TRBJ1-1
D gene: NA
V gene: TRBV4-2
CDR3 DNA: TGTGCCAGCAGCCAAGAAAGGAGGAGGGACGCTGAAGCTTTCTTT
CDR3 protein: CASSQERRRDAEAFF

clone size: NA
J gene: TRBJ1-2
D gene: TRBD1
V gene: TRBV7-8
CDR3 DNA: TGTGCCAGCAGCTCCAACCTAGGGGACAGGGGGTTTGGCTACACCTTC
CDR3 protein: CASSSNLGDRGFGYTF

clone size: NA
J gene: TRBJ2-7
D gene: TRBD2
V gene: TRBV28
CDR3 DNA: TGTGCCAGCAGACGGACTAGCGGGAGCTACGAGCAGTACTTC
CDR3 protein: CASRRTSGSYEQYF

clone size: NA
J gene: TRBJ2-2
D gene: NA
V gene: TRBV19
CDR3 DNA: TGTGCCAGTAGTACGGTGCGGGGCACCGGGGAGCTGTTTTTT
CDR3 protein: CASSTVRGTGELFF

clone size: NA
J gene: TRBJ2-1
D gene: NA
V gene: TRBV5-8
CDR3 DNA: TGTGCCAGCAGCCCTCGACTCAATGAGCAGTTCTTC
CDR3 protein: CASSPRLNEQFF